This is a list of T cell receptor beta chains from one sample in a study of T cell repertoires in cytomegalovirus infection. TCRdb passed the reads through MiXCR, listing each CDR3 protein once. Altogether 550,000 to 850,000 distinct CDR3 sequences are present, 30% to 35% being singletons, with the ten largest covering roughly 18%. These receptors' antigens are unknown. The sequenced sample was cultured PBMCs, obtained from culture after CMV antigen stimulation. Receptors were obtained from a human donor in good health (CMV status not recorded). Some clones in this sample may be carry-over from other donors' samples. CDR3s include the opening cysteine and the closing phenylalanine or tryptophan. The D gene is left open where the match is weak. Part of the rows lack a size; the others show once, few, many or a class for expanded clones.

CDR3 length | D gene | clone size | J gene | V gene | CDR3 protein | CDR3 DNA
16 | - | few | TRBJ2-1 | TRBV7-9 | CASSPDTGTGDNEQFF | TGTGCCAGCAGCCCCGACACCGGGACGGGGGACAATGAGCAGTTCTTC
14 | TRBD1 | few | TRBJ2-7 | TRBV19 | CASSPGQVGYEQYF | TGTGCCAGTAGTCCGGGACAGGTGGGCTACGAGCAGTACTTC
16 | - | - | TRBJ2-1 | TRBV5-3 | CASSPPFRGALNEQFF | TGTGCCAGCAGCCCACCTTTTAGGGGAGCACTCAATGAGCAGTTCTTC
16 | - | - | TRBJ2-6 | TRBV7-4 | CASSSRRASGANVLTF | TGTGCCAGCAGCTCCCGACGGGCCTCTGGGGCCAACGTCCTGACTTTC
15 | - | - | TRBJ2-1 | TRBV20-1 | CSARDRLADYNEQFF | TGCAGTGCTAGAGATCGTCTAGCAGACTACAATGAGCAGTTCTTC
13 | TRBD2 | - | TRBJ2-7 | TRBV5-6 | CATGSGRVDEQYF | TGTGCCACCGGAAGCGGGAGAGTTGACGAGCAGTACTTC
14 | - | few | TRBJ1-2 | TRBV28 | CASSSPGMQHGYTF | TGTGCCAGCAGTTCCCCCGGGATGCAGCATGGCTACACCTTC
14 | - | - | TRBJ2-1 | TRBV5-1 | CASSQGLGDNEQFF | TGCGCCAGCAGCCAAGGACTGGGGGACAATGAGCAGTTCTTC
17 | - | few | TRBJ2-1 | TRBV7-6 | CASSPRQAESSYNEQFF | TGTGCCAGCAGCCCACGACAAGCGGAAAGCTCCTACAATGAGCAGTTCTTC
13 | - | many | TRBJ1-1 | TRBV7-2 | CASSLVSRGEAFF | TGTGCCAGCAGCTTAGTATCCCGGGGGGAAGCTTTCTTT
16 | TRBD2 | - | TRBJ2-2 | TRBV6-1 | CASNLKRGGFTGELFF | TGTGCCAGCAATCTTAAGCGGGGGGGCTTTACCGGGGAGCTGTTTTTT
14 | - | few | TRBJ2-7 | TRBV7-2 | CASSLTAVVPEQYF | TGTGCCAGCAGCTTGACCGCGGTCGTACCCGAGCAGTACTTC
15 | TRBD1 | - | TRBJ1-2 | TRBV27 | CASLGQGATNYGYTF | TGTGCCAGCCTCGGACAGGGGGCGACCAACTATGGCTACACCTTC
14 | TRBD1 | few | TRBJ1-5 | TRBV18 | CASSRQGIDQPQHF | TGTGCCAGCTCAAGACAGGGAATAGATCAGCCCCAGCATTTT
14 | - | few | TRBJ2-5 | TRBV19 | CASSIGLEGETQYF | TGTGCCAGTAGTATCGGTCTCGAGGGAGAGACCCAGTACTTC
15 | TRBD2 | few | TRBJ2-5 | TRBV19 | CASRHLAGGRETQYF | TGTGCCAGTAGGCACTTAGCGGGAGGAAGAGAGACCCAGTACTTC